The source of this TCR beta chain is a study of cytomegalovirus exposure and HLA in healthy donors. PCR primers comprised 60 Vbeta and 13 Jbeta primers. TCRdb keeps only in-frame clones here, not all; method: immunoSEQ multiplex PCR. Among about 100,000 clones listed, 76% were seen once. V lost 1 base and J lost 3; bases outside the gene matches: 3. Germline CDR1 is SGHDT and CDR2 is YYEEEE. The CDR3 consists of 15 residues. Sequences were obtained from PBMCs. This TCR came from a man between 35 and 55 years old in good health and CMV-seronegative. J is TRBJ2-1 and V is TRBV5-6; 8 bases map to TRBD1. The CDR3 nucleotides read TGTGCCAGCAGCTTGATGGACAGGGACTACAATGAGCAGTTCTTC. Protein: CASSLMDRDYNEQFF.